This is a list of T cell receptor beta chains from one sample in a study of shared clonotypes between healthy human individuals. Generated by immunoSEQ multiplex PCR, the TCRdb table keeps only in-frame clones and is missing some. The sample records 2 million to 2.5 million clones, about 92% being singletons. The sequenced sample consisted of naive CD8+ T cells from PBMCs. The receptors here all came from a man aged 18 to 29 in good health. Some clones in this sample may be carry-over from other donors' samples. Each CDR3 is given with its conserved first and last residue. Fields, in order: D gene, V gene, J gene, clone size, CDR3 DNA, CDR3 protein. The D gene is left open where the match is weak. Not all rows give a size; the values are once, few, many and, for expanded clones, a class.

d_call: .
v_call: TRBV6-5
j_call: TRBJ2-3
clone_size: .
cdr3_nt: TGTGCCAGCAGTGATATTCCAGATACGCAGTATTTT
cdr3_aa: CASSDIPDTQYF

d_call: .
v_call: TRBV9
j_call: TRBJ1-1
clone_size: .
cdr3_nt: TGTGCCAGCAGCGTAGCTTTAGGGAACACTGAAGCTTTCTTT
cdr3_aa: CASSVALGNTEAFF

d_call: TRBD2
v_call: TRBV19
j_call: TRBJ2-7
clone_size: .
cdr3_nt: TGTGCCAGTAGTACCACGACTAGCGGCTACGAGCAGTACTTC
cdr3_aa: CASSTTTSGYEQYF

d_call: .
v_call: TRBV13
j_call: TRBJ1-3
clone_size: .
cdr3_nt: TGTGCCAGCAGCTTAGACCTCTCTGGAAACACCATATATTTT
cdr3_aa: CASSLDLSGNTIYF

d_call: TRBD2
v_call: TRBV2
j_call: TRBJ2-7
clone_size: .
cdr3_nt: TGTGCCAGCAGTGTCCCCCGGCCGTCGGGAGGATCCTACGAGCAGTACTTC
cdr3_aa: CASSVPRPSGGSYEQYF

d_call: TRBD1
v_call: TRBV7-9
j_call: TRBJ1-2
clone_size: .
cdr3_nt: TGTGCCAGCAGCTTAGCGCCAAATCGGGACAGGGACGGCTATGGCTACACCTTC
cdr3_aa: CASSLAPNRDRDGYGYTF

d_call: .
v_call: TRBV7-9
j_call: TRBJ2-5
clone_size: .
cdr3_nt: TGTGCCAGCAGCTTAAGCACGGAGACCCAGTACTTC
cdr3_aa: CASSLSTETQYF

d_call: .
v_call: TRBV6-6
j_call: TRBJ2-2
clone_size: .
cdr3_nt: TGTGCCAGCAGGGACATCGAGGGCGGGGAGCTGTTTTTT
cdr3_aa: CASRDIEGGELFF

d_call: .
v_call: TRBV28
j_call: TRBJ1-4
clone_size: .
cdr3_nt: TGTGCCAGCAGTTTGTCTCCGGATGCCGGGGAAAAACTGTTTTTT
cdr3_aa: CASSLSPDAGEKLFF

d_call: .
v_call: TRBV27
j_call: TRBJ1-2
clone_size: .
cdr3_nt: TGTGCCAGCAGTTTATCGGGCGATTTCTATGGCTACACCTTC
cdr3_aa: CASSLSGDFYGYTF

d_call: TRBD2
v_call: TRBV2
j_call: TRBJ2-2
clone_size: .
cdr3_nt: TGTGCCAGCAGGGGGCTAGCGGGAGGGCCGAACACCGGGGAGCTGTTTTTT
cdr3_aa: CASRGLAGGPNTGELFF

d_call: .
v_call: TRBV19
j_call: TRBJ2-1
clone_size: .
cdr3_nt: TGTGCCAGTACCACGGACCTAGAGACCTACAATGAGCAGTTCTTC
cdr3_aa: CASTTDLETYNEQFF

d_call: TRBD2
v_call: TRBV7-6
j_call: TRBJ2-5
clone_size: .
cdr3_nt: TGTGCCAGCAGCTCCGGGACTAGCGGGAGATCAGAGACCCAGTACTTC
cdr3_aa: CASSSGTSGRSETQYF

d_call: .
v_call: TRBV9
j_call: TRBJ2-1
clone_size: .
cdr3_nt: TGTGCCAGCAGCGTAGAGGCTTCCTCCTACAATGAGCAGTTCTTC
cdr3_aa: CASSVEASSYNEQFF

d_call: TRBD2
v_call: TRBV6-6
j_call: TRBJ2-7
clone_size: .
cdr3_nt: TGTGCCAGCAGTTACGGGGGACTAGGATACGAGCAGTACTTC
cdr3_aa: CASSYGGLGYEQYF

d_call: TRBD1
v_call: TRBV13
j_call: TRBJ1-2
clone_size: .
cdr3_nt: TGTGCCAGCAGCCCCGGGACAGGGAAGACCTTC
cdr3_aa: CASSPGTGKTF

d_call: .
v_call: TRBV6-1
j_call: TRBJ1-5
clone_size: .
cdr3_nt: TGTGCCAGCACTATGCAGGACAATCAGCCCCAGCATTTT
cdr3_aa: CASTMQDNQPQHF

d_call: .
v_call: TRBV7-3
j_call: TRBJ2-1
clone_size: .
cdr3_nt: TGTGCCAGCAGCGACGGGGACTCCCGCAATGAGCAGTTCTTC
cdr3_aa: CASSDGDSRNEQFF

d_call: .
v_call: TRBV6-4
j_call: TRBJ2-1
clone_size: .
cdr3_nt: TGTGCCAGCGGCTCCTACAATGAGCAGTTCTTC
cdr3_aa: CASGSYNEQFF

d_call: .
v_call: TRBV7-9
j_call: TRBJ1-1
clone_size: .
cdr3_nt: TGTGCCAGCAGCTTGAGGAGGACTGAAGCTTTCTTT
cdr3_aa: CASSLRRTEAFF

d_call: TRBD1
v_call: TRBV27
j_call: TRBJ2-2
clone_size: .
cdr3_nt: TGTGCCAGCAGCATCGACAGGGTTGGTGGGGAGCTGTTTTTT
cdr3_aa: CASSIDRVGGELFF

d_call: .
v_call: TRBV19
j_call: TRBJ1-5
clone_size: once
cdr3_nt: TGTGCCAGTAGTATTTTTAGGGGTGGCAATCAGCCCCAGCATTTT
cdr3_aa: CASSIFRGGNQPQHF

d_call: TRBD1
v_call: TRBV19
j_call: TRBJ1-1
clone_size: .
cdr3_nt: TGTGCCAGTAGCCCCGAAGAGGAGGGACAGGGGTTCTTCGAAGCTTTCTTT
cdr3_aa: CASSPEEEGQGFFEAFF

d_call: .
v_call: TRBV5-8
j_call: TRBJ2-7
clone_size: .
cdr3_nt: TGTGCCAGCAGCTTTCCTGGGACACCCGCCTACGAGCAGTACTTC
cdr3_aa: CASSFPGTPAYEQYF

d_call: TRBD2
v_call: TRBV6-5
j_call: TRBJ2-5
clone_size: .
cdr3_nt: TGTGCCAGCAGTTACGGGGGGGAGGTGGAGACCCAGTACTTC
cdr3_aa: CASSYGGEVETQYF

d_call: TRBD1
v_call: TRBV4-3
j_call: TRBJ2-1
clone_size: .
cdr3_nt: TGCGCCAGCAGCCAAACCGGGACAGGGATCGATGAGCAGTTCTTC
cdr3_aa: CASSQTGTGIDEQFF

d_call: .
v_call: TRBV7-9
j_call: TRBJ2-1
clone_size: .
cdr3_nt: TGTGCCAGCAGCTTCAGTGGGAGTGACTACAATGAGCAGTTCTTC
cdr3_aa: CASSFSGSDYNEQFF

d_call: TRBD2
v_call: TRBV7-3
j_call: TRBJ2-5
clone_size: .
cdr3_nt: TGTGCCAGCAGCCTAGGGACTAGCGGACAAGAGACCCAGTACTTC
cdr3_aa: CASSLGTSGQETQYF

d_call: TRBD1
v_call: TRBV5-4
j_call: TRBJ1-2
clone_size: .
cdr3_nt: TGTGCCAGCAGCTTGGGACAGGGAGGGTTCTATGGCTACACCTTC
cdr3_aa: CASSLGQGGFYGYTF

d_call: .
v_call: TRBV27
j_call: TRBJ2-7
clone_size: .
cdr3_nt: TGTGCCAGCAGCCTACAGGACTCCTACGAGCAGTACTTC
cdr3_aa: CASSLQDSYEQYF

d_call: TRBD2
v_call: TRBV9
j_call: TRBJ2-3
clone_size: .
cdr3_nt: TGTGCCAGCAGCGGAGGGACTAGCGGGAGGGCTGATACGCAGTATTTT
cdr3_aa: CASSGGTSGRADTQYF

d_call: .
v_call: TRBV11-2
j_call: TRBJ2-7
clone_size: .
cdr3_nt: TGTGCCAGCAGCTTATCGACAGGAAGAGGCGAGCAGTACTTC
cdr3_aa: CASSLSTGRGEQYF

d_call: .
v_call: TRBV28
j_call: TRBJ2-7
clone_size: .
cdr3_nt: TGTGCCAGCAGTTTGGCCGGGGAGGTCCGGGTCGAGCAGTACTTC
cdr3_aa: CASSLAGEVRVEQYF

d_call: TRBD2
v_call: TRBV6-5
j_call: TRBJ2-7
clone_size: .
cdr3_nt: TGTGCCAGCAGACTAGCGGGTCTGGGCGAGCAGTACTTC
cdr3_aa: CASRLAGLGEQYF

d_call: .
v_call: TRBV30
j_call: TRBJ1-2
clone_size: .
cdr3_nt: TGTGCCTGGACCCTAACCAGGGCCTATGGCTACACCTTC
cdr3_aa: CAWTLTRAYGYTF

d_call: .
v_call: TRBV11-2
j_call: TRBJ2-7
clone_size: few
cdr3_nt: TGTGCCAGCAGCTTCTCCTACGAGCAGTACTTC
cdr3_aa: CASSFSYEQYF

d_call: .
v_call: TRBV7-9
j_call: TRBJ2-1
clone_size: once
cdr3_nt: TGTGCCAGCAGCTCGGACAGCAATGAGCAGTTCTTC
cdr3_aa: CASSSDSNEQFF

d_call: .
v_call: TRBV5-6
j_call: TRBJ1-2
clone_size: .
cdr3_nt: TGTGCCAGCAGCGGCGGATACAGGGACTATGGCTACACCTTC
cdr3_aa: CASSGGYRDYGYTF

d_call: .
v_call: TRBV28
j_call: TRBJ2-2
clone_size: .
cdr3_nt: TGTGCCAGCAGCCCCGTTTCCAGGACGAACACCGGGGAGCTGTTTTTT
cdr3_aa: CASSPVSRTNTGELFF

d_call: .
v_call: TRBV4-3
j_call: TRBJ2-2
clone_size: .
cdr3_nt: TGCGCCAGCAGCCAAGGGAGGGCGGGGCCGAACACCGGGGAGCTGTTTTTT
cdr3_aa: CASSQGRAGPNTGELFF

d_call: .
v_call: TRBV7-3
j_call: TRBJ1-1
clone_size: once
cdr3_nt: TGTGCCAGCAGCTTAAACGGGGGCGGCAACACTGAAGCTTTCTTT
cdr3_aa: CASSLNGGGNTEAFF

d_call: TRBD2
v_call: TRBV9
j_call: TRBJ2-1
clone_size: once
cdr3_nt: TGTGCCAGCAGCGAGAGGGTAGCGGGGGACAATGAGCAGTTCTTC
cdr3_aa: CASSERVAGDNEQFF

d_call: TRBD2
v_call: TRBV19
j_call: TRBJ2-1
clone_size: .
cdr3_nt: TGTGCCAGTAGCTTCCTAGCGGGGGGGTCCAATGAGCAGTTCTTC
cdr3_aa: CASSFLAGGSNEQFF

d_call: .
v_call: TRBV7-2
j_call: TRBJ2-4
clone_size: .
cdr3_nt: TGTGCCAGCAGCTTCGTCGGCCGGGGAAACATTCAGTACTTC
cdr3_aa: CASSFVGRGNIQYF

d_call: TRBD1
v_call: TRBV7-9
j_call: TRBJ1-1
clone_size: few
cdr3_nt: TGTGCCAGCAGCTTTGCCAACAGGGGGATTGAAGCTTTCTTT
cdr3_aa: CASSFANRGIEAFF

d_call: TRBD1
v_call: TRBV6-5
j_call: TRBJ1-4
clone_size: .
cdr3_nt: TGTGCCAGCAGCCCGGACAGGAGCAAACTGTTTTTT
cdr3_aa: CASSPDRSKLFF

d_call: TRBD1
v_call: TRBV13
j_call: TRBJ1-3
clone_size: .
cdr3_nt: TGTGCCAGCACCGGGGGACAGAGCACGATTGGAAACACCATATATTTT
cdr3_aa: CASTGGQSTIGNTIYF

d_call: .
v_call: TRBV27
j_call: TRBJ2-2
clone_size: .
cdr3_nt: TGTGCCAGCAGTTTTATCGGGATCCGAACCCCCGGGGAGCTGTTTTTT
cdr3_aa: CASSFIGIRTPGELFF

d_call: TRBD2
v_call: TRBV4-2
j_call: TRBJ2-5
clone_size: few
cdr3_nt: TGTGCCAGCAGCCAAGAAATTACGACTAGCGGGAGGATAGAGACCCAGTACTTC
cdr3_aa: CASSQEITTSGRIETQYF

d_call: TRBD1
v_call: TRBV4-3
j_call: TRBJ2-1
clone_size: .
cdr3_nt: TGCGCCAGCAGCAAATCGCGACAGGGCAACAATGAGCAGTTCTTC
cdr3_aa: CASSKSRQGNNEQFF

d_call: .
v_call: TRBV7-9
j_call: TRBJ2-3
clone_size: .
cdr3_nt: TGTGCCAGCAGCTTGAATGGGCTCGCAGATACGCAGTATTTT
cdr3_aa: CASSLNGLADTQYF

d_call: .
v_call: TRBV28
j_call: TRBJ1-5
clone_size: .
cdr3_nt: TGTGCCAGCAGTTTTCGGAGGGCAAAAGCGCCCCAGCATTTT
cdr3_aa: CASSFRRAKAPQHF